The rows below give T cell receptor beta chains drawn from one sample of a study of persistence of HIV-infected CD4 T cells. The antigens of these receptors remain unknown. Assay used: immunoSEQ multiplex PCR; TCRdb lists only in-frame clones, some missing. The table includes 25,000 to 30,000 clones, roughly 78% detected once. Sequenced here: CD4+ T cells sorted from PBMCs after approximately 20-hour stimulation, sampled from a patient who received antiretroviral therapy. These receptors were obtained from an adult woman with HIV who was CMV-seropositive. CDR3s include the opening cysteine and the closing phenylalanine or tryptophan. A D gene is named only where the DNA matches it firmly. Some rows mark clone size as missing; the rest say once, few, many or name a class of expanded clone.

17,TRBD2,TRBJ2-1,TRBV4-1,once,TGCGCCAGCAGCCAACCCGGACTAGCGGGGGAATACAATGAGCAGTTCTTC,CASSQPGLAGEYNEQFF
14,NA,TRBJ1-4,TRBV5-1,NA,TGCGCCAGCAGCTTGGTCGCGACAGGCGAAAAACTGTTTTTT,CASSLVATGEKLFF
14,NA,TRBJ2-1,TRBV19,once,TGTGCCAGTAGTCCCCCTACATCCTACAATGAGCAGTTCTTC,CASSPPTSYNEQFF
12,NA,TRBJ2-1,TRBV2,NA,TGTGCCAGCAGTGAAGGTCTAGCAAGTCTGTTCTTC,CASSEGLASLFF
13,TRBD1,TRBJ2-7,TRBV4-2,few,TGTGCCAGCAGCCAAGACAGGGGGAACGAGCAGTACTTC,CASSQDRGNEQYF
14,NA,TRBJ1-1,TRBV10-3,few,TGTGCCATCAGTGAGCTCTCCCCCGCGGGTGAAGCTTTCTTT,CAISELSPAGEAFF
15,NA,TRBJ1-1,TRBV9,NA,TGTGCCAGCAGCGTAGCGGAAGGGCCAAGCACTGAAGCTTTCTTT,CASSVAEGPSTEAFF
15,NA,TRBJ1-6,TRBV10-3,NA,TGTGCCATCAAACCGGGGGGGGACCTTAATTCACCCCTCCACTTT,CAIKPGGDLNSPLHF
13,NA,TRBJ1-2,TRBV2,few,TGTGCCAGCATCTTTGGGGGAGTATATGGCTACACCTTC,CASIFGGVYGYTF
15,NA,TRBJ1-5,TRBV5-1,NA,TGCGCCAGCAGCTTGGGGACAAGCGAGAATCAGCCCCAGCATTTT,CASSLGTSENQPQHF
15,NA,TRBJ1-1,TRBV5-1,NA,TGCGCCAGCAGCTTGGCTGCAGGGGTGAACACTGAAGCTTTCTTT,CASSLAAGVNTEAFF
13,NA,TRBJ2-1,TRBV7-2,NA,TGTGCCAGCAGCTTTATGATAGGGAATGAGCAGTTCTTC,CASSFMIGNEQFF
13,NA,TRBJ1-1,TRBV5-6,few,TGTGCCAGCAGCTTCGGACAGTTCACTGAAGCTTTCTTT,CASSFGQFTEAFF
15,NA,TRBJ2-3,TRBV6-5,NA,TGTGCCAGCAGCGCCCGTTGGGGTAGCACAGATACGCAGTATTTT,CASSARWGSTDTQYF
11,NA,TRBJ1-1,TRBV3-1/TRBV3-2,NA,TGTGCCAGCAGAAACGTTTACGAGACTTTCTTT,CASRNVYETFF
14,NA,TRBJ2-7,TRBV7-9,NA,TGTGCCAGCAGCTTAACCGCGGGAACCTACGAGCAGTACTTC,CASSLTAGTYEQYF
15,TRBD1,TRBJ1-2,TRBV4-1,NA,TGCGCCAGCAGCCAGAGAGGGGCAGGGGGGTCTGGCTACACCTTC,CASSQRGAGGSGYTF
16,NA,TRBJ1-2,TRBV7-8,few,TGTGCCAGCAGCCCAAGGGCCTTCCTAAGGGACTATGGCTACACCTTC,CASSPRAFLRDYGYTF
14,NA,TRBJ2-5,TRBV2,NA,TGTGCCAGCAGTGTTGGGACGGCAGGGGAGACCCAGTACTTC,CASSVGTAGETQYF
15,NA,TRBJ2-2,TRBV5-1,few,TGCGCCAGCGCTCTAACAGGGTCTGGCACCGGGGAGCTGTTTTTT,CASALTGSGTGELFF
14,TRBD1,TRBJ1-2,TRBV6-5,NA,TGTGCCAGCAGTTACTCAGTAGGGGGCTACGGCTACACCTTC,CASSYSVGGYGYTF
15,NA,TRBJ1-4,TRBV6-1,NA,TGTGCCAGCAGTGAACAAGGGATGGCTAATGAAAAACTGTTTTTT,CASSEQGMANEKLFF
16,NA,TRBJ1-4,TRBV5-1,NA,TGCGCCAGCAGCTTGAACTCAGCAGGGGACGGAGAAAAACTGTTTTTT,CASSLNSAGDGEKLFF
16,NA,TRBJ2-1,TRBV4-2,few,TGTGCCAGCAGCCCTTCCGACGGGGCCGCCTACAATGAGCAGTTCTTC,CASSPSDGAAYNEQFF
16,TRBD2,TRBJ2-2,TRBV2,once,TGTGCCAGCAAGAAGCGGGGGAACTCGAACACCGGGGAGCTGTTTTTT,CASKKRGNSNTGELFF
18,NA,TRBJ2-3,TRBV9,NA,TGTGCCAGCAGCCCTCAAACAGGGGAGGGTTTGGGCACAGATACGCAGTATTTT,CASSPQTGEGLGTDTQYF
15,NA,TRBJ1-5,TRBV20-1,few,TGCAGTGCTAGTCCCCCTCGCGGACAGAATCAGCCCCAGCATTTT,CSASPPRGQNQPQHF
12,NA,TRBJ2-7,TRBV18,once,TGTGCCAGCTCAGACGGAGTCTACGAGCAGTACTTC,CASSDGVYEQYF
14,TRBD2,TRBJ2-3,TRBV30,NA,TGTGCCTGGAGAATGGCGGGGGGGACAGATACGCAGTATTTT,CAWRMAGGTDTQYF
15,NA,TRBJ1-1,TRBV18,few,TGTGCCAGCTCACCCCCCGGGAGCAGTAGGACTGAAGCTTTCTTT,CASSPPGSSRTEAFF
16,TRBD1,TRBJ2-5,TRBV5-1,NA,TGCGCCAGCAGCTTGGGCCCGGGACAGGGGCAAGAGACCCAGTACTTC,CASSLGPGQGQETQYF
9,NA,TRBJ2-1,TRBV20-1,NA,TGCAGTGCTTCGGATGAGCAGTTCTTC,CSASDEQFF
12,NA,TRBJ2-2,TRBV12-3/TRBV12-4,NA,TGTGCCAGCAGTTTCGGGCCGGGGGAGCTGTTTTTT,CASSFGPGELFF
16,NA,TRBJ1-1,TRBV30,NA,TGTGCCTGGAACCGTAGAATAACAGCGAAGAACACTGAAGCTTTCTTT,CAWNRRITAKNTEAFF
14,NA,TRBJ1-2,TRBV7-9,NA,TGTGCCAGCAGCTTAGCCCAAGACAACTATGGCTACACCTTC,CASSLAQDNYGYTF
15,TRBD2,TRBJ2-1,TRBV7-2,NA,TGTGCCAGCAGGGTAGCGGGGGCCGGGCACAATGAGCAGTTCTTC,CASRVAGAGHNEQFF
15,NA,TRBJ1-6,TRBV7-3,NA,TGTGCCAGCAGCTTAGGCAGCTCCTATAATTCACCCCTCCACTTT,CASSLGSSYNSPLHF
16,TRBD2,TRBJ2-1,TRBV7-6,NA,TGTGCCAGCAGCTTAATAACCGGGGGGGCTACCAATGAGCAGTTCTTC,CASSLITGGATNEQFF
13,NA,TRBJ1-2,TRBV7-8,NA,TGTGCCAGCAGCTTCCAGGAGGGACTCTTCGACACCTTC,CASSFQEGLFDTF
14,TRBD1,TRBJ1-2,TRBV6-2/TRBV6-3,NA,TGTGCCAGCAGCAAGGACAGGGGCAGTTATGGCTACACCTTC,CASSKDRGSYGYTF
13,NA,TRBJ1-1,TRBV6-6,NA,TGTGCCAGCAGTTACGGTGGGGGCACTGAAGCTTTCTTT,CASSYGGGTEAFF
14,TRBD1,TRBJ1-5,TRBV6-5,NA,TGTGCCAGCGCCGGGACAGGGCGAGATCAGCCCCAGCATTTT,CASAGTGRDQPQHF
17,NA,TRBJ1-5,TRBV6-1,NA,TGTGCCAGCAGTGAAGGTTCGATGGGGGGGCCAATCCAGCCCCAGCATTTT,CASSEGSMGGPIQPQHF
16,TRBD2,TRBJ2-3,TRBV5-1,NA,TGCGCCAGCAGCTCGGGGCGGGGGGGCCGTACAGATACGCAGTATTTT,CASSSGRGGRTDTQYF
12,NA,TRBJ1-5,TRBV30,once,TGTGCCTGGAGTTTTAGCAATCAGCCCCAGCATTTT,CAWSFSNQPQHF
12,NA,TRBJ1-2,TRBV10-2,NA,TGCGCCAGCAGCTCTCCCGGCTATGGCTACACCTTC,CASSSPGYGYTF
14,TRBD1,TRBJ1-1,TRBV5-8,NA,TGTGCCAGCAGCTCCTGGACAGGGAGGACTGAAGCTTTCTTT,CASSSWTGRTEAFF